This TCR beta chain was found in a study of identical twins. TCRdb passed the 5' RACE reads through MiXCR, listing each CDR3 protein once. Of 400,000 to 600,000 distinct CDR3 sequences listed, around 20% are singletons. This clonotype was found a few times. What it binds is not known. V lost 4 bases, J lost 3 bases, and 6 bases stayed unmatched. Per germline, CDR1 SGHDT and CDR2 YYEEEE. CDR3 size: 15 residues. General study findings and limits: Fewer insertions were carried by abundant cord blood beta clonotypes, but none was seen in memory repertoires.

The sample also formed part of further work on yellow fever vaccine responses in identical twins.

Sequenced sample: CD4+ T cells sorted from blood. The source of this sequence is a young woman in good health. The chain is built from TRBV5-6 and TRBJ2-3; TRBD1 matches 9 bases. CDR3: CASSPWTGDTDTQYF. The CDR3 DNA reads TGTGCCAGCAGCCCTTGGACAGGGGATACAGATACGCAGTATTTT. Supplemented by reference TRBV5-6 and TRBJ2-3, the full variable domain reads DAGVTQSPTHLIKTRGQQVTLRCSPKSGHDTVSWYQQALGQGPQFIFQYYEEEERQRGNFPDRFSGHQFPNYSSELNVNALLLGDSALYLCASSPWTGDTDTQYFGPGTRLTVL.